These 6 T cell receptor beta chains were all obtained from the same sample, sequenced in a study of blood T cell repertoires in COVID-19. Measured with immunoSEQ multiplex PCR; TCRdb has only the in-frame clones, and not every one. This table holds about 50,000 clones, 80% to 90% found once. Sequencing was carried out using peripheral blood. These receptors were collected from an elderly woman with COVID-19, enrolled during active disease.

The chain combines TRBV19 with TRBJ1-1, with a tentative D call TRBD1 (5 bases). This CDR3 is 14 amino acids long. Between the trimmed V and J ends, which lost 7 bases and 7 bases, there was a span of 19 bases. From germline, CDR1 is LNHDA and CDR2 SQIVND (reference sequence). In DNA, the CDR3 is TGTGCCAGTAATCGGGACTTCGGGAAACTTGAAGCTTTCTTT. Its translation: CASNRDFGKLEAFF.

The chain employs TRBV28 and TRBJ1-1; TRBD1 aligns across 8 bases. V was clipped by 2 bases and J by 5 bases; unmatched bases: 1. The CDR3 length is 13 residues. Germline CDR1 reads MDHEN; CDR2 reads SYDVKM. The CDR3 loop reads CASSLTGGTEAFF. The CDR3, as DNA: TGTGCCAGCAGTTTAACAGGGGGGACTGAAGCTTTCTTT. The full variable domain, completed using reference TRBV28 and TRBJ1-1, is DVKVTQSSRYLVKRTGEKVFLECVQDMDHENMFWYRQDPGLGLRLIYFSYDVKMKEKGDIPEGYSVSREKKERFSLILESASTNQTSMYLCASSLTGGTEAFFGQGTRLTVV.

J is TRBJ2-1 and V is TRBV2; perhaps TRBD2 as D (6 bases). With 6 bases removed from V and 4 bases from J, the gap between germline ends came to 10 bases. Germline V gives CDR1 SNHLY, CDR2 FYNNEI. This CDR3 is 13 amino acids long. For the CDR3, the DNA is TGTGCCAGCAGCCGGGACTCTTACAATGAGCAGTTCTTC. The encoded protein is CASSRDSYNEQFF.

The V call is TRBV29-1, the J call TRBJ2-3; 7 bases are a match to TRBD2. Germline V gene sequence: CDR1 SQVTM, CDR2 ANQGSEA. The CDR3 runs 15 residues. The ends lost 6 bases at V and 0 bases at J; junction bases unmatched: 9. The CDR3 bases are TGCAGCGTCCTGGGGACTATCTCTAGCACAGATACGCAGTATTTT. Amino acid sequence: CSVLGTISSTDTQYF.

The chain combines TRBV5-1 with TRBJ1-4, with a tentative D call TRBD1 (6 bases). The CDR3 has 15 amino acids. V lost 2 bases and J lost 2, with 10 bases in between. CDR1 is SGHRS, CDR2 YFSETQ, per germline. CDR3 sequence reads: CASSFLGQTNEKLFF. In nucleotides, the CDR3 is TGCGCCAGCAGCTTTTTAGGACAGACTAATGAAAAACTGTTTTTT.

J is TRBJ1-3 and V is TRBV28; 8 bases line up with TRBD1. Trimming took 3 bases from V and 0 from J; bases not matched to a gene: 7. The CDR3 loop spans 17 amino acids. Germline lookup yields CDR1 MDHEN and CDR2 SYDVKM. The CDR3 DNA is TGTGCCAGCAGTTTGACGCAGGGGGCCGCCTCTGGAAACACCATATATTTT. Protein product: CASSLTQGAASGNTIYF.